One and the same sample provided the 20 T cell receptor beta chains below, sequenced in a study of beta chain features in type 1 diabetes. The antigens these receptors bind are not known. Study results and caveats: Shortening that was moderate but significant affected the TCRB CDR3s of Type 1 diabetes patients in all four CD4+ subsets.

Every bit of the isolated RNA underwent reverse transcription, so sequencing read expressed TCRB transcripts. TCRdb's table, derived via immunoSEQ multiplex PCR, lists solely in-frame clones and lacks some. Here the sample spans around 150,000 clones, roughly 9% being singletons. Sequenced input: central memory CD4+ T cells from blood. These receptors were obtained from a woman in her twenties or thirties with type 1 diabetes.

This chain joins TRBV4-1 and TRBJ2-7; no reliable D call. The CDR3 runs to 11 residues. Germline-derived CDR1 and CDR2 are MGHRA and YSYEKL. V lost 3 bases and J 5 bases, leaving 5 bases between the germline ends. The CDR3 is CASSHRNEQYF. DNA for the CDR3: TGCGCCAGCAGCCACAGAAACGAGCAGTACTTC.

V gene TRBV6-5 combines with J gene TRBJ2-1; 11 bases are shared with TRBD2. Trimming cost V 6 bases and J 0 bases; bases outside gene matches: 1. CDR3 length: 15 amino acids. Looked up from germline, CDR1 is MNHEY and CDR2 is SVGAGI. CDR3 bases: TGTGCCAGCAGAACTAGCGGGAGCTCCTACAATGAGCAGTTCTTC. Translating gives CASRTSGSSYNEQFF.

This chain uses TRBV9 with TRBJ1-1; D uncertain. The CDR3 consists of 16 residues. Germline V gene sequence: CDR1 SGDLS, CDR2 YYNGEE. The germline V and J ends were trimmed by 1 base and 6 bases, with 19 bases remaining between them. For the CDR3, the DNA is TGTGCCAGCAGCGTACGAGCCTCTTCTGGGGAGTCTGAAGCTTTCTTT. Translated: CASSVRASSGESEAFF. The full variable domain, in which reference TRBV9 and TRBJ1-1 provide the parts outside the CDR3, is DSGVTQTPKHLITATGQRVTLRCSPRSGDLSVYWYQQSLDQGLQFLIQYYNGEERAKGNILERFSAQQFPDLHSELNLSSLELGDSALYFCASSVRASSGESEAFFGQGTRLTVV.

In its sample, this clone was seen a few times. The chain is built from TRBV29-1 and TRBJ2-1; 8 bases line up with TRBD2. Trimming at V came to 7 bases and at J to 10 bases, leaving 3 bases not matched to a gene. Germline lookup yields CDR1 SQVTM and CDR2 ANQGSEA. This CDR3 has 10 amino acids. Here the CDR3 reads CSAAGVEQFF. CDR3 in DNA: TGCAGCGCAGCGGGAGTGGAGCAGTTCTTC.

The chain links TRBV29-1 to TRBJ2-3; 11 bases match TRBD2. The CDR3 contains 16 residues. In germline, CDR1 is SQVTM, CDR2 ANQGSEA. Germline trimming cut 2 bases from V and 5 bases from J; bases unmatched to any gene: 9. The CDR3 sequence is CSVEPRVAGGQDTQYF. CDR3 sequence (DNA): TGCAGCGTTGAACCCAGGGTAGCGGGAGGGCAAGATACGCAGTATTTT.

The chain links TRBV5-5 to TRBJ1-5; 9 positions match TRBD1. In germline, CDR1 is SGHKS, CDR2 YYEKEE (reference sequence). Trimming took 3 bases from V and 5 from J; bases not matched to a gene: 0. This CDR3 has 13 amino acids. For the CDR3, the DNA is TGTGCCAGCAGCTGGGACAGGGATCAGCCCCAGCATTTT. This encodes CASSWDRDQPQHF.

The rearrangement uses TRBV11-2 and TRBJ2-1; unclear D gene. V lost 0 bases and J 5 bases, leaving 5 bases between the germline ends. CDR3 length: 13 residues. The germline V gene has CDR1 SGHAT and CDR2 FQNNGV. The CDR3 nucleotides are TGTGCCAGCAGCTTAGACAGGAACAATGAGCAGTTCTTC. Amino acid sequence: CASSLDRNNEQFF.

The rearrangement links TRBV11-3 to TRBJ2-3; 8 bases align to TRBD2. This CDR3 is 17 amino acids long. Germline loops: CDR1 SGHNT, CDR2 YENEEA. Losses at the gene ends were 1 base for V and 1 base for J; bases not matched to a gene: 7. CDR3 nucleotide sequence: TGTGCCAGCAGCTTAGGATCGGGTAGCGGGGGCACAGATACGCAGTATTTT. Translation gives CASSLGSGSGGTDTQYF.

The rearrangement uses TRBV15 and TRBJ1-1, with D possibly matching TRBD1 (6 bases). Trimming shortened V by 3 bases and J by 4 bases, and 21 bases separated the two germline ends. The CDR3 totals 17 residues. The germline gives CDR1 LNHNV, CDR2 YYDKDF (reference sequence). The CDR3 sequence: CATSRPPFRDIGTEAFF. Written as DNA, the CDR3 is TGTGCCACCAGCAGGCCCCCCTTCCGGGACATCGGCACTGAAGCTTTCTTT. Complete variable domain (other parts from reference TRBV15 and TRBJ1-1): DAMVIQNPRYQVTQFGKPVTLSCSQTLNHNVMYWYQQKSSQAPKLLFHYYDKDFNNEADTPDNFQSRRPNTSFCFLDIRSPGLGDTAMYLCATSRPPFRDIGTEAFFGQGTRLTVV.

This clone was recorded a few times. V usage is TRBV13 and J usage is TRBJ2-2; 7 bases map to TRBD1. The germline V gene has CDR1 PRHDT and CDR2 FYEKMQ (reference sequence). The V and J ends lost 3 bases and 3 bases, in that order; junction bases with no gene match: 10. This CDR3 is 17 amino acids long. The CDR3 DNA reads as TGTGCCAGCAGCTTCAAACAGGGGACCACCTACACCGGGGAGCTGTTTTTT. Residues: CASSFKQGTTYTGELFF.

The chain has TRBV9 and TRBJ1-5; the D is unclear. Trimming cost V 1 base and J 4 bases, with 6 bases left between them. The CDR3 consists of 13 residues. CDR1 SGDLS and CDR2 YYNGEE come from the germline V gene. The CDR3 bases are TGTGCCAGCAGCGTAAGAGAAAATCAGCCCCAGCATTTT. Translated: CASSVRENQPQHF.

The chain joins TRBV13 to TRBJ2-5; D perhaps matches TRBD1 (5 bases). The CDR3 length is 13 residues. Trimming removed 7 bases from V and 5 bases from J, with 14 bases in between. CDR1 and CDR2 from the germline V gene are PRHDT and FYEKMQ (reference sequence). The CDR3 loop is CASKPQAGETQYF. The CDR3 DNA sequence: TGTGCCAGCAAACCACAGGCAGGTGAGACCCAGTACTTC.

A few counts support this clone. The CDR3 DNA follows: TGTGCCAGCAGCTTAAAGGCTAGCGGCCGCAACACCGGGGAGCTGTTTTTT. This encodes CASSLKASGRNTGELFF. The gene calls are TRBV7-3 and TRBJ2-2; 7 positions agree with TRBD2. With V trimmed by 1 base and J by 2 bases, 7 bases remained unmatched. CDR1 and CDR2 (germline): SGHTA, FQGTGA. The CDR3 runs 17 residues. The variable domain in full, with the rest retrieved from reference TRBV7-3 and TRBJ2-2, is GAGVSQTPSNKVTEKGKYVELRCDPISGHTALYWYRQSLGQGPEFLIYFQGTGAADDSGLPNDRFFAVRPEGSVSTLKIQRTERGDSAVYLCASSLKASGRNTGELFFGEGSRLTVL.

The CDR3 DNA reads as TGTGCCAGCAGCTTAGTTCAGGGGTCGGCTGGCTACACCTTC. Residues: CASSLVQGSAGYTF. The J gene is TRBJ1-2, the V gene TRBV7-2, with TRBD1 as a possible D gene (6 bases). CDR1 SGHTA and CDR2 FQGNSA come from the germline V gene. Deletions cut 1 base from V and 7 bases from J, with 13 bases between. CDR3 size: 14 residues.

This clone has just a few counts. This chain uses TRBV10-3 with TRBJ1-1; TRBD1 might be the D (5 bases). This CDR3 is built from 12 residues. Germline loops: CDR1 ENHRY, CDR2 SYGVKD. Trimming pared 6 bases from V and 1 base from J, leaving 6 bases between. The CDR3 reads CAIRDKNTEAFF. The CDR3 DNA reads as TGTGCCATCAGGGACAAGAACACTGAAGCTTTCTTT.

This chain uses TRBV19 with TRBJ2-1; D is ambiguous. Trimming cost V 5 bases and J 5 bases, with 10 bases left between them. This CDR3 comprises 13 residues. Germline CDR1 LNHDA, CDR2 SQIVND (reference sequence). CDR3 amino acids: CASSFDGDNEQFF. The CDR3 coding sequence is TGTGCCAGTAGTTTCGACGGAGACAATGAGCAGTTCTTC.

V is TRBV18 and J is TRBJ2-7, with TRBD1 identical over 8 bases. The CDR3 has 14 amino acids. V gave up 5 bases and J gave up 6 bases; unmatched junction bases: 9. Germline assignment: CDR1 KGHSH and CDR2 LQKENI. CDR3 coding DNA: TGTGCCAGCTCAGCCGGGACAGGACGGGTCGAGCAGTACTTC. It is translated as CASSAGTGRVEQYF. Full variable domain (remainder filled in from reference TRBV18 and TRBJ2-7): NAGVMQNPRHLVRRRGQEARLRCSPMKGHSHVYWYRQLPEEGLKFMVYLQKENIIDESGMPKERFSAEFPKEGPSILRIQQVVRGDSAAYFCASSAGTGRVEQYFGPGTRLTVT.

The chain is built from TRBV25-1 and TRBJ2-7; TRBD2 aligns across 8 bases. The V and J ends lost 5 bases and 6 bases, in that order; junction bases with no gene match: 12. The CDR3 is 15 residues long. Per germline, CDR1 MGHDK and CDR2 SYGVNS. The CDR3 nucleotides read TGTGCCAGCAGTTCGGGGGGGGCACAGGGAACCGAGCAGTACTTC. This codes for CASSSGGAQGTEQYF.

Turning to this clone: Other DNA sequences in this sample translate to the same CDR3. The chain uses TRBV18 and TRBJ1-4, with a tentative D call TRBD1 (6 bases). Germline V gene sequence: CDR1 KGHSH, CDR2 LQKENI. V was shortened by 1 base and J by 5 bases, with 8 bases between the two germline ends. The CDR3 length is 14 residues. The CDR3 loop is CASSPQGENEKLFF. The DNA for the CDR3 is TGTGCCAGCTCACCACAGGGGGAGAATGAAAAACTGTTTTTT. Full variable domain (outside the CDR3, taken from reference TRBV18 and TRBJ1-4): NAGVMQNPRHLVRRRGQEARLRCSPMKGHSHVYWYRQLPEEGLKFMVYLQKENIIDESGMPKERFSAEFPKEGPSILRIQQVVRGDSAAYFCASSPQGENEKLFFGSGTQLSVL.

This clone has only a few counts. The chain links TRBV4-1 to TRBJ2-1; TRBD2 agrees at 9 bases. CDR1 and CDR2 from the germline V gene are MGHRA and YSYEKL. The junction had 8 bases not matched to a gene; V was cut back by 0 bases and J by 8 bases. This CDR3 has 16 residues. DNA for the CDR3: TGCGCCAGCAGCCAAGAGGTGATAGCGGGAGAGGATGAGCAGTTCTTC. This codes for CASSQEVIAGEDEQFF.